The 21 T cell receptor beta chains below come from one sample, sequenced in a study of T cells after yellow fever vaccination. MiXCR, applied by TCRdb to the 5' RACE reads, yields one record per CDR3 protein. The sample holds about 330,000 distinct CDR3 sequences, roughly 4% seen once. Material: PBMCs, obtained 5 days after the yellow fever booster vaccination. The receptors originated from a man between 18 and 29 years old who received the YFV17D yellow fever vaccine.

The CDR3 nucleotides read TGTGCCAGCACTCCTCGTCGGGCGTACACCGGGGAGCTGTTTTTT. This encodes CASTPRRAYTGELFF. This chain joins TRBV27 and TRBJ2-2; D not certain. CDR1 MNHEY and CDR2 SMNVEV come from the germline V gene (reference sequence). The CDR3 consists of 15 residues. V was shortened by 7 bases and J by 3 bases, with 15 bases between the two germline ends.

This clonotype was observed a few times. The chain uses TRBV7-2 and TRBJ1-2, with D possibly matching TRBD1 (5 bases). The V gene's germline CDR1 is SGHTA and CDR2 FQGNSA. The CDR3 loop spans 14 amino acids. With 4 bases removed from V and 3 bases from J, the gap between germline ends came to 12 bases. The CDR3: CASSSRWGDYGYTF. The CDR3 coding sequence is TGTGCCAGCAGCTCGAGGTGGGGGGACTATGGCTACACCTTC.

This clonotype was seen a few times. The chain has TRBV20-1 and TRBJ2-5; 8 bases are a match to TRBD2. Germline-derived CDR1 and CDR2 are DFQATT and SNEGSKA (reference sequence). This CDR3 has 18 amino acids. The V segment lost 1 base and the J segment 6 bases; nucleotides outside the gene matches: 19. The DNA for the CDR3 is TGCAGTGCTAGAGGGCGGCCCCGGCGGGGGGCCCAAAGTCAGACCCAGTACTTC. Translation: CSARGRPRRGAQSQTQYF.

This chain joins TRBV5-5 and TRBJ2-7; 10 bases line up with TRBD1. The CDR3 runs to 15 residues. Germline lookup yields CDR1 SGHKS and CDR2 YYEKEE (reference sequence). The junction had 7 bases not matched to a gene; V was cut back by 2 bases and J by 5 bases. DNA for the CDR3: TGTGCCAGCAGCTTCACAGCGGGACAGGGGAACGAGCAGTACTTC. Encoded protein: CASSFTAGQGNEQYF.

In the case of this clonotype: One end of the junction fails to match germline, which may point to a read error. The CDR3 DNA follows: TGTGCCAGCAGACGACCTCCCGGGAACATTGAGTACTTC. Its protein is CASRRPPGNIEYF. V and J are TRBV12-3 or TRBV12-4 and TRBJ2-4; maybe TRBD2 (5 bases). The length of the CDR3 is 13 residues.

There are many counts of this clonotype. The genes are TRBV6-5 and TRBJ2-7; D is unresolved. This CDR3 region has 11 residues. The V gene lost 5 bases and the J gene lost 6 bases, with 8 bases spanning the gap. Germline CDR1 is MNHEY and CDR2 is SVGAGI. Here the CDR3 DNA reads TGTGCCAGCAGTCGCCACTCCGAGCAGTACTTC. Residues: CASSRHSEQYF.

In this sample, this clonotype turned up many times. The rearrangement links TRBV11-2 to TRBJ2-3, with D possibly being TRBD1 or TRBD2 (5 bases each). Germline V gives CDR1 SGHAT, CDR2 FQNNGV. The CDR3 has 16 residues. The V gene lost 1 base and the J gene lost 2 bases, with 13 bases spanning the gap. The CDR3 is CASSLAGLQFTDTQYF. The CDR3 DNA reads as TGTGCCAGCAGCTTAGCGGGGCTTCAGTTCACAGATACGCAGTATTTT.

The CDR3 loop is CASSRTSGGEDTQYF. The CDR3 coding sequence is TGCGCCAGCAGCCGGACTAGCGGGGGGGAAGATACGCAGTATTTT. This chain uses TRBV4-3 with TRBJ2-3; 15 bases line up with TRBD2. Germline V gene data show CDR1 as LGHNA and CDR2 as YSLEER. Trimming took 4 bases from V and 5 from J; bases not matched to a gene: 1. There are 15 residues in the CDR3.

The gene calls are TRBV2 and TRBJ2-5; 9 bases agree with TRBD2. The CDR3 extends over 15 amino acids. Germline V gives CDR1 SNHLY, CDR2 FYNNEI. Germline trimming cut 4 bases from V and 1 base from J; bases unmatched to any gene: 4. The DNA for the CDR3 is TGTGCCAGCAGTGCATCGACTAGCGGCCAAGAGACCCAGTACTTC. This sequence encodes CASSASTSGQETQYF.

The chain uses TRBV7-2 and TRBJ1-5; 9 nucleotides agree with TRBD1. Per the germline V gene, CDR1 is SGHTA and CDR2 is FQGNSA. With 5 bases clipped from V and 9 bases from J, the junction kept 11 bases outside the gene matches. This CDR3 spans 15 amino acids. As DNA, the CDR3 is TGTGCCAGCAGCCTTGAGGGACAGGGCAATTTGCCCCAGCATTTT. It specifies CASSLEGQGNLPQHF.

This clonotype was detected a few times. The chain combines TRBV5-1 with TRBJ1-2; D remains ambiguous. CDR1 is SGHRS, CDR2 YFSETQ, per germline. The V and J ends lost 1 base and 1 base respectively, with 11 bases between them. The CDR3 extends over 15 amino acids. CDR3 sequence: CASSLRPDRNYGYTF. DNA of the CDR3: TGCGCCAGCAGCTTGCGGCCAGATCGTAACTATGGCTACACCTTC.

This clonotype has ten or more counts. The rearrangement uses TRBV20-1 and TRBJ2-1; the D gene is possibly TRBD2 (5 bases). Trimming took off 0 bases at V and 1 base at J, with 10 bases between the two ends. The CDR3 sequence is 15 residues long. Germline lookup yields CDR1 DFQATT and CDR2 SNEGSKA (reference sequence). The DNA for the CDR3 is TGCAGTGCTAGAGACGGGAAGTTGTCCTACAATGAGCAGTTCTTC. This sequence encodes CSARDGKLSYNEQFF.

The chain joins TRBV29-1 to TRBJ1-1; no definite D call. V was shortened by 4 bases and J by 4 bases, with 7 bases between the two germline ends. CDR1 is SQVTM, CDR2 ANQGSEA, per germline. The CDR3 is 11 residues long. The CDR3 nucleotides read TGCAGCGTTGTTGGCGGCACTGAAGCTTTCTTT. It codes for CSVVGGTEAFF. The whole variable domain, filled in from reference TRBV29-1 and TRBJ1-1, reads SAVISQKPSRDICQRGTSLTIQCQVDSQVTMMFWYRQQPGQSLTLIATANQGSEATYESGFVIDKFPISRPNLTFSTLTVSNMSPEDSSIYLCSVVGGTEAFFGQGTRLTVV.

The genes are TRBV20-1 and TRBJ1-1; possibly TRBD1 for D (6 bases). V was pared by 2 bases and J by 5 bases, with 15 bases between. The CDR3 runs to 14 residues. Looked up from germline, CDR1 is DFQATT and CDR2 is SNEGSKA (reference sequence). The CDR3 protein is CSARPPGARTEAFF. The CDR3 DNA follows: TGCAGTGCTAGACCCCCGGGGGCAAGGACTGAAGCTTTCTTT.

This clonotype was counted between two and nine times. This chain links TRBV12-3 or TRBV12-4 with TRBJ2-4; D is uncertain. The CDR3 runs 14 residues. The germline V and J ends were trimmed by 6 bases and 6 bases, with 15 bases remaining between them. CDR3 region: CASSLSRPGNIQYF. For the CDR3, the DNA is TGTGCCAGCAGCCTATCACGCCCAGGAAACATTCAGTACTTC.

This clonotype was recorded at least ten times. This sequence joins TRBV7-9 and TRBJ2-4; D might be TRBD2 (6 bases). The germline V gene encodes CDR1 SEHNR and CDR2 FQNEAQ (reference sequence). CDR3 size: 12 residues. V lost 1 base, J lost 9 bases, and 7 bases lay in between. The CDR3 DNA sequence: TGTGCCAGCAGCTTAGAGGGAGGCATTCAGTACTTC. Protein product: CASSLEGGIQYF.

The V and J genes are TRBV12-3 or TRBV12-4 and TRBJ1-5; TRBD1 might be the D (6 bases). CDR3 length: 15 amino acids. V was clipped by 2 bases and J by 6 bases, with 14 bases between them. CDR3 protein: CASSLQQGGVQPQHF. The CDR3 nucleotides are TGTGCCAGCAGTTTACAACAGGGCGGCGTTCAGCCCCAGCATTTT.

The gene calls are TRBV4-3 and TRBJ2-1, with TRBD2 matching over 8 bases. Unmatched junction bases numbered 7, after V lost 0 bases and J lost 6 bases. Germline loops: CDR1 LGHNA, CDR2 YSLEER. This CDR3 spans 16 amino acids. The CDR3 spells CASSQEFRGGTNEQFF. The CDR3 DNA follows: TGCGCCAGCAGCCAAGAGTTCCGCGGGGGGACCAATGAGCAGTTCTTC.

This clonotype has at least ten counts. The chain uses TRBV15 and TRBJ2-1; D tentatively reads TRBD1 or TRBD2 (5 bases each). Looked up from germline, CDR1 is LNHNV and CDR2 is YYDKDF (reference sequence). There are 17 residues in the CDR3. Trimming pared 0 bases from V and 4 bases from J, leaving 16 bases between. The CDR3 DNA follows: TGTGCCACCAGCAGAGACGCAGGGACCCAACCGTACAATGAGCAGTTCTTC. This encodes CATSRDAGTQPYNEQFF.

This clonotype has a handful of counts. The chain is built from TRBV5-1 and TRBJ2-5; TRBD1 might be the D (6 bases). The V gene's germline CDR1 is SGHRS and CDR2 YFSETQ. The CDR3 covers 13 residues. Trimming left V 4 bases short and J 2 bases short, with 9 bases between. CDR3 protein: CASSNGQQETQYF. The CDR3 DNA follows: TGCGCCAGCAGCAACGGACAGCAAGAGACCCAGTACTTC.

This clonotype has just a few counts. The chain carries TRBV6-5 and TRBJ1-3; weak D call: TRBD1 (5 bases). Germline CDR1 and CDR2: MNHEY and SVGAGI. Trimming removed 2 bases from V and 3 bases from J, with 11 bases in between. The CDR3 is 15 residues long. CDR3 coding DNA: TGTGCCAGCAGTTACGGAGGGGCGCATGGAAACACCATATATTTT. It codes for CASSYGGAHGNTIYF.